One sample yielded the 15 T cell receptor beta chains listed below, sequenced in a study of T cell repertoires in cytomegalovirus infection. Which antigens these TCRs recognize remains unknown. A single record per CDR3 protein comes from TCRdb applying MiXCR to the reads. The sample carries fewer than 1,000,000 distinct CDR3 sequences, roughly a third recorded once. Sequencing used cultured CD8+ T cells from PBMCs, obtained from culture after CMV antigen stimulation. Receptors originate from a human donor in good health (CMV status not recorded). Some clones in this sample may be carry-over from other donors' samples.

The table lists this clonotype with a count of one. This sequence joins TRBV6-5 and TRBJ2-2; D is uncertain. This CDR3 has 13 residues. Per the germline V gene, CDR1 is MNHEY and CDR2 is SVGAGI. Trimming shortened V by 2 bases and J by 6 bases, and 7 bases separated the two germline ends. This chain's CDR3 is CASSYDGSGELFF. DNA for the CDR3: TGTGCCAGCAGTTACGATGGGTCCGGGGAGCTGTTTTTT.

This clonotype has a count of ten or more. This chain links TRBV7-2 with TRBJ2-7, with a weak D call TRBD2 (8 bases). V dropped 5 bases and J dropped 7 bases, with 21 bases sitting between them. Per germline, CDR1 SGHTA and CDR2 FQGNSA. The CDR3 loop spans 15 amino acids. The CDR3 DNA sequence: TGTGCCAGCAGCGAGCGGGGGACAGCCTTGTGGGAGCAGTACTTC. It yields the protein CASSERGTALWEQYF.

This clonotype was recorded a few times. This chain uses TRBV12-5 with TRBJ2-5; 8 bases fit TRBD2. The length of the CDR3 is 15 residues. Germline loops: CDR1 LGHNT, CDR2 FRNRAP. The V gene end was trimmed by 1 base and the J gene end by 2 bases; junction bases not matched to a gene: 3. The CDR3 reads CASGLERGNQETQYF. Written as DNA, the CDR3 is TGTGCTAGTGGTTTGGAGCGGGGGAATCAAGAGACCCAGTACTTC.

This clonotype has only a few counts. Germline is not matched at one junction end, which may reflect a read error. The chain links TRBV28 to TRBJ1-2; 7 positions agree with TRBD1. CDR1 is MDHEN, CDR2 SYDVKM, per germline. The CDR3 has 12 residues. CDR3 in DNA: TGTGCCAGCAGTTTACGCCAGTTTGGGACAGACTTC. Translation gives CASSLRQFGTDF.

This clonotype is medium-sized in the sample. The chain is built from TRBV6-4 and TRBJ2-3; 9 nucleotides match TRBD2. The V segment lost 0 bases and the J segment 2 bases; nucleotides outside the gene matches: 3. Germline-derived CDR1 and CDR2 are MRHNA and SNTAGT. The CDR3 spans 16 residues. The CDR3 DNA reads as TGTGCCAGCAGTGACTCAGTAGCGGGGGCCACAGATACGCAGTATTTT. Translating it yields CASSDSVAGATDTQYF.

This clonotype has ten or more counts. This sequence joins TRBV10-3 and TRBJ2-3; D unresolved. This CDR3 is built from 13 residues. V was clipped by 8 bases and J by 2 bases, with 11 bases between them. The germline CDR1 and CDR2 sequences are ENHRY and SYGVKD. CDR3 sequence: CAIAGSLTDTQYF. CDR3 in DNA: TGTGCCATCGCTGGTAGTCTCACAGATACGCAGTATTTT.

The rearrangement joins TRBV27 to TRBJ2-7, with TRBD2 as a possible D gene (6 bases). V dropped 5 bases and J dropped 2 bases, with 16 bases sitting between them. The CDR3 is made up of 15 amino acids. Germline CDR1 and CDR2: MNHEY and SMNVEV (reference sequence). The CDR3 loop is CASSVAATLTYEQYF. CDR3 DNA sequence: TGTGCCAGCAGTGTAGCGGCTACGCTAACCTACGAGCAGTACTTC.

V is TRBV28 and J is TRBJ2-7, with 10 bases lining up with TRBD2. V shed 5 bases and J 2 bases; nucleotides not matched to a gene: 6. This CDR3 spans 15 amino acids. CDR1 and CDR2 from the germline V gene are MDHEN and SYDVKM. In DNA form, the CDR3 reads TGTGCCAGCAGTAATAGCGGGGGGAGGGCCTACGAGCAGTACGTC. This translates into CASSNSGGRAYEQYV.

The chain combines TRBV6-1 with TRBJ1-1; a possible D gene is TRBD1 (5 bases). Deletions cut 3 bases from V and 4 bases from J, with 12 bases between. Germline CDR1 MNHNS, CDR2 SASEGT. The CDR3 loop spans 14 amino acids. The CDR3 reads CASSEGPGPTEAFF. CDR3 DNA sequence: TGTGCCAGCAGTGAGGGGCCCGGGCCCACTGAAGCTTTCTTT.

This clonotype has only a few counts. The genes are TRBV13 and TRBJ2-7; D not certain. The V gene lost 5 bases and the J gene lost 1 base, with 12 bases spanning the gap. The CDR3 contains 14 residues. Germline CDR1 is PRHDT and CDR2 is FYEKMQ (reference sequence). The DNA for the CDR3 is TGTGCCAGCAGCGGCTTTAGTCTGTCCTACGAGCAGTACTTC. Encoded protein: CASSGFSLSYEQYF.

About this clonotype: This may arise from a read error, as a much more abundant clone is one base away. The chain carries TRBV12-3 or TRBV12-4 and TRBJ2-1, with 10 bases aligning to TRBD2. This CDR3 spans 16 amino acids. The DNA of the CDR3 is TGTGCCAGCAGTCCCAAAGCGGGGGGGATCTACGATGAGCAGTTCTTC. It codes for CASSPKAGGIYDEQFF.

This clonotype was detected only a few times. The V gene is TRBV4-1, the J gene TRBJ1-1; D remains ambiguous. This CDR3 spans 16 amino acids. V lost 0 bases and J 0 bases, leaving 11 bases between the germline ends. CDR1 is MGHRA, CDR2 YSYEKL, per germline. The CDR3 nucleotides are TGCGCCAGCAGCCAAGAATTTGGAAAGTTGAACACTGAAGCTTTCTTT. Amino acids: CASSQEFGKLNTEAFF.

The V call is TRBV6-2 or TRBV6-3, the J call TRBJ2-1; TRBD2 aligns across 7 bases. From germline, CDR1 is MNHEY and CDR2 SVGEGT. V was pared by 6 bases and J by 7 bases, with 6 bases of the junction left unmatched. The CDR3 is 13 residues long. This chain's CDR3 is CASRERLANEQFF. In nucleotides, the CDR3 is TGTGCCAGCAGGGAACGACTAGCAAATGAGCAGTTCTTC.

A word on this clonotype: A read error may be the cause here, since a much bigger clone is one base away. The chain combines TRBV7-9 with TRBJ1-1; D uncertain. The length of the CDR3 is 15 residues. V lost 10 bases, J lost 3 bases, and 21 bases lay in between. The germline gives CDR1 SEHNR, CDR2 FQNEAQ (reference sequence). As DNA, the CDR3 is TGTGCCATCAGGCGCTCAGGCGGCGCGGACACTGAAGCTTTCTTT. Protein product: CAIRRSGGADTEAFF.

The chain is built from TRBV6-1 and TRBJ2-1; unclear D gene. The CDR3 loop spans 14 amino acids. Germline V gives CDR1 MNHNS, CDR2 SASEGT. The ends were cut back, 0 bases at V and 2 bases at J, with 5 bases in the middle. The CDR3 loop is CASSEAVTYNEQFF. The CDR3 nucleotides read TGTGCCAGCAGTGAAGCGGTGACCTACAATGAGCAGTTCTTC.